Sequencing of this T cell receptor (beta chain) was carried out in a study of blood T cell repertoires in COVID-19. Study context: There were acute and convalescent COVID-19 samples, and they came from the United States, Italy and Spain.

This clone was counted between two and nine times. Sequencing used immunoSEQ multiplex PCR; TCRdb keeps in-frame clones, though not all of them. The sample has roughly 130,000 clones, approximately 89% seen once. Germline V gene lookup returns CDR1 SGHAT and CDR2 FQNNGV. Trimming stripped 5 bases from V and 7 bases from J, with 11 bases between. The CDR3 extends over 13 amino acids. The source is a woman aged 60-70 years with acute or convalescent COVID-19. This sequence joins TRBV11-2 and TRBJ1-4, with D hard to call. Sequencing was done on a sample of peripheral blood. The CDR3 sequence: CASSPGEGEKLFF. The CDR3 nucleotides are TGTGCCAGCAGCCCCGGGGAGGGTGAAAAACTGTTTTTT.